The clone carrying this TCR beta chain was seen once. Clones were sequenced by immunoSEQ multiplex PCR, and TCRdb holds only the in-frame ones, with some missing. The data hold about 94,000 clones, with about 80% observed a single time. This entry belongs to a study of blood T cell repertoires in COVID-19. Study-level information: Spain, Italy and the United States supplied samples that represented acute and convalescent COVID-19.

Sequenced material: peripheral blood. This clonotype was sampled from a man aged 60 to 69 with acute or convalescent COVID-19.

CDR3: CATHEDGTGTTGELFF. CDR3 nucleotides: TGTGCCACTCATGAGGATGGGACAGGGACCACCGGGGAGCTGTTTTTT. This chain joins TRBV19 and TRBJ2-2; 9 nucleotides agree with TRBD1. Trimming cost V 10 bases and J 4 bases; bases outside gene matches: 13. Germline CDR1 reads LNHDA; CDR2 reads SQIVND (reference sequence). The CDR3 is made up of 16 amino acids.